The text below deals with one T cell receptor beta chain. This entry comes from a study of CD8 T cells in ankylosing spondylitis. The CDR3 runs 13 residues. V lost 6 bases and J lost 3; bases outside the gene matches: 8. Germline V gives CDR1 DFQATT, CDR2 SNEGSKA (reference sequence). TCRdb passed the 5' RACE reads through MiXCR, listing each CDR3 protein once. The table records 150,000 to 200,000 distinct CDR3 sequences, about 32% of them present only once. Material: synovial fluid, either unsorted or a sorted T cell fraction (not recorded which). The chain joins TRBV20-1 to TRBJ2-7; 7 bases agree with TRBD2. The sequence came from a male donor with ankylosing spondylitis. In DNA form, the CDR3 reads TGCAGTGCCGGGGGAGGGGACCGCTACGAGCAGTACTTC. Translated: CSAGGGDRYEQYF.